This T cell receptor (beta chain) is from a study of T cells after yellow fever vaccination. In TCRdb, the 5' RACE reads were re-called with MiXCR into one record per CDR3 protein. The repertoire holds some 300,000 distinct CDR3 sequences, approximately 8% seen once, with roughly a sixth in the top ten. The sample holds many counts of this clonotype. The CDR3 runs 17 residues. V was trimmed by 0 bases and J by 0 bases, leaving 12 bases between them. Germline V gene sequence: CDR1 ENHRY, CDR2 SYGVKD. This TCR derives from a man younger than 35 who received the YFV17D yellow fever vaccine. The sample was PBMCs, taken roughly 45 days after the first yellow fever vaccination. V usage is TRBV10-3 and J usage is TRBJ1-5, with D possibly being TRBD1 (6 bases). In DNA form, the CDR3 reads TGTGCCATCAGTGAGTCTACAGGGCTAAATAGCAATCAGCCCCAGCATTTT. It codes for CAISESTGLNSNQPQHF.